The 3 T cell receptor beta chains given below trace back to one sample, sequenced in a study of regulatory T cells in long-lasting Graves disease. Researchers made TCR beta libraries by using iRepertoire HTBI primers and running Arm-PCR on CDR3 regions. MiXCR was run by TCRdb on the multiplex PCR reads, yielding one entry per CDR3 protein. The repertoire holds 250,000 to 300,000 distinct CDR3 sequences, approximately 20% seen once, with about 14% in the top ten. Time point denoted: newly diagnosed GD, antithyroid drugs for less than 3 months. The TCR library used RNA extracted from PBMCs. These data are also associated with another study on T cells in Graves' hyperthyroidism and ophthalmopathy.

The specimen comprised peripheral blood mononuclear cells (PBMCs), sampled at new diagnosis, from a patient treated with antithyroid drugs. All receptors derive from a woman in her thirties with Graves disease.

This clonotype was counted at least ten times. This chain uses TRBV20-1 with TRBJ2-7; a possible D gene is TRBD2 (5 bases). The CDR3 contains 11 residues. The germline V and J ends were trimmed by 3 bases and 5 bases, with 8 bases remaining between them. CDR1 and CDR2 (germline): DFQATT, SNEGSKA (reference sequence). The CDR3 coding sequence is TGCAGTGCTAGTTCGGGGAACGAGCAGTACTTC. Amino acid sequence: CSASSGNEQYF.

There are many counts of this clonotype. This chain uses TRBV7-9 with TRBJ1-1; D ambiguous. Trimming stripped 5 bases from V and 4 bases from J, with 14 bases between. This CDR3 has 14 amino acids. CDR1 is SEHNR and CDR2 is FQNEAQ in the germline V gene (reference sequence). The CDR3 sequence is CASSGPGEATEAFF. Here the CDR3 DNA reads TGTGCCAGCAGCGGCCCCGGTGAGGCCACTGAAGCTTTCTTT. Full variable domain (missing parts from reference TRBV7-9 and TRBJ1-1): DTGVSQNPRHKITKRGQNVTFRCDPISEHNRLYWYRQTLGQGPEFLTYFQNEAQLEKSRLLSDRFSAERPKGSFSTLEIQRTEQGDSAMYLCASSGPGEATEAFFGQGTRLTVV.

J is TRBJ2-7 and V is TRBV19; D is uncertain. The germline V gene has CDR1 LNHDA and CDR2 SQIVND (reference sequence). V shed 5 bases and J shed 3 bases, with 11 bases lying between them. The CDR3 is 13 residues long. The CDR3 nucleotides are TGTGCCAGTAGTGTCGGACGCCTCTACGAGCAGTACTTC. Translating gives CASSVGRLYEQYF. The variable domain in full, with the rest retrieved from reference TRBV19 and TRBJ2-7, is DGGITQSPKYLFRKEGQNVTLSCEQNLNHDAMYWYRQDPGQGLRLIYYSQIVNDFQKGDIAEGYSVSREKKESFPLTVTSAQKNPTAFYLCASSVGRLYEQYFGPGTRLTVT.